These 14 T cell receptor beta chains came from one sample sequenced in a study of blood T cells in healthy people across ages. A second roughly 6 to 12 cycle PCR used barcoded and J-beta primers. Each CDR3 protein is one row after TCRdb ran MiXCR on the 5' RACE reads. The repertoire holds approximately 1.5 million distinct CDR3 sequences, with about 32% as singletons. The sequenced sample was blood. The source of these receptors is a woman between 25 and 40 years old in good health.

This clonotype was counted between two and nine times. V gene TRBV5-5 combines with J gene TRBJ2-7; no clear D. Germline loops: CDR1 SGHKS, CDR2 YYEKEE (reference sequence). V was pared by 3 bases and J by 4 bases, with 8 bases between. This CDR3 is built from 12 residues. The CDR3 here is CASSSNNYEQYF. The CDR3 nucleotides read TGTGCCAGCAGCTCGAACAATTACGAGCAGTACTTC.

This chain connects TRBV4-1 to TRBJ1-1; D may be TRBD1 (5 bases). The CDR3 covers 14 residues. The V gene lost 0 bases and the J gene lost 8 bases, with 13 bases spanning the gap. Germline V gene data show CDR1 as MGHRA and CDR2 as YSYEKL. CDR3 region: CASSQEAGRKEAFF. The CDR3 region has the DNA TGCGCCAGCAGCCAAGAGGCAGGGCGGAAGGAAGCTTTCTTT.

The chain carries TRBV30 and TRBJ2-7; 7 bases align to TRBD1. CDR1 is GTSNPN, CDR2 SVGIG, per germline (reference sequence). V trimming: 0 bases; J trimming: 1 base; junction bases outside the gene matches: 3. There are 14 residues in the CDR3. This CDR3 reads CAWSVGRGSYEQYF. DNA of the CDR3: TGTGCCTGGAGTGTGGGCAGGGGGTCCTACGAGCAGTACTTC.

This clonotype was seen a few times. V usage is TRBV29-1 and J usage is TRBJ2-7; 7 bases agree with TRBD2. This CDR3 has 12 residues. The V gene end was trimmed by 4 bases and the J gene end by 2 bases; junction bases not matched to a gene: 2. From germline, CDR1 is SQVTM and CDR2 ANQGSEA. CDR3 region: CSVVLAAYEQYF. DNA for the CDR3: TGCAGCGTTGTCCTAGCGGCCTACGAGCAGTACTTC.

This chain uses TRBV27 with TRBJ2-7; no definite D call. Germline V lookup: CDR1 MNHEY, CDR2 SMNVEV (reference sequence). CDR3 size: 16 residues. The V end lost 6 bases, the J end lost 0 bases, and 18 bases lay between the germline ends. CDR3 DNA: TGTGCCAGCAGCCGCTCTGACTCCGCTAGCTCCTACGAGCAGTACTTC. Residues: CASSRSDSASSYEQYF.

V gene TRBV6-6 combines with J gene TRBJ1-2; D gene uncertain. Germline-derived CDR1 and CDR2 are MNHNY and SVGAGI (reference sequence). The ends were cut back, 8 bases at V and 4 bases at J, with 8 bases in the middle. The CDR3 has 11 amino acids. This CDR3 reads CASWTLYGYTF. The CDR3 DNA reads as TGTGCCAGCTGGACCCTCTATGGCTACACCTTC.

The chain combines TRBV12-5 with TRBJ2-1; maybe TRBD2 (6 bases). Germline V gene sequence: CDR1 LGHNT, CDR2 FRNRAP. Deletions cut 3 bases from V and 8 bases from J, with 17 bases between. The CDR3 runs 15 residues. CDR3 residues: CASGFGSGGSYEQFF. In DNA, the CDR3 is TGTGCTAGTGGTTTCGGGTCTGGGGGGTCGTATGAGCAGTTCTTC.

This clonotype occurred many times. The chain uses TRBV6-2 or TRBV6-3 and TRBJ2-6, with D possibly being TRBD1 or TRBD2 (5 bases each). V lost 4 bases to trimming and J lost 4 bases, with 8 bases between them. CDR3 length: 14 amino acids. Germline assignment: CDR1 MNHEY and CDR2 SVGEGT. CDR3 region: CASSWGGGANVLTF. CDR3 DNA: TGTGCCAGCAGTTGGGGCGGGGGGGCCAACGTCCTGACTTTC.

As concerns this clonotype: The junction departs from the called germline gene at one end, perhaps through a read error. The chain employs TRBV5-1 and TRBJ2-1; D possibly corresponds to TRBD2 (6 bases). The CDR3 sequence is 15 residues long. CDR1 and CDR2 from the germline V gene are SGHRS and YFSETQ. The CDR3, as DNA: TGCGCCAGCAGCTTGTCCGGAGGGGCTTACAATGAGCGGTTCTTC. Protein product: CASSLSGGAYNERFF.

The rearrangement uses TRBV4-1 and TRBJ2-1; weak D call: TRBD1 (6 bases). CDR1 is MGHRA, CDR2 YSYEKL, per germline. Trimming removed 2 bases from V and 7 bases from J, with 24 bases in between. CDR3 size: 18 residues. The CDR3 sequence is CASSQRARTELYGNEQFF. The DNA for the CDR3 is TGCGCCAGCAGCCAACGGGCCAGGACAGAGCTTTACGGGAATGAGCAGTTCTTC.

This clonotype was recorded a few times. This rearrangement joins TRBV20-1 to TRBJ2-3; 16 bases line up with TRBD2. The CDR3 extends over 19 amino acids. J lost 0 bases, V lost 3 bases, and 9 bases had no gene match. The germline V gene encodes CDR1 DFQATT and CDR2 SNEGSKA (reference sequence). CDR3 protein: CSASRTGLAGGTSTDTQYF. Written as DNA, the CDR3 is TGCAGTGCTAGTCGGACGGGACTAGCGGGAGGGACCAGCACAGATACGCAGTATTTT.

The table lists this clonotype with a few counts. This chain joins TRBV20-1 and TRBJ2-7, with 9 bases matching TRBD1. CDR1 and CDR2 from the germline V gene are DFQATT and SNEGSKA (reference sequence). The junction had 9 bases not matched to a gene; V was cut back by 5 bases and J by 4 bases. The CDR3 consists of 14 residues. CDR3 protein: CSAPDRGIVYEQYF. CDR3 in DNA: TGCAGTGCTCCGGACAGGGGAATTGTTTACGAGCAGTACTTC.

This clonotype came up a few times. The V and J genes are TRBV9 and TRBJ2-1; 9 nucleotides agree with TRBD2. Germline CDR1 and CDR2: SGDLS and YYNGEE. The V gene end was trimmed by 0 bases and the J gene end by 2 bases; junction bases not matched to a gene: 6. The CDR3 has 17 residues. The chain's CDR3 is CASSVEARTSAYNEQFF. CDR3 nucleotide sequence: TGTGCCAGCAGCGTAGAGGCTAGGACTAGCGCCTACAATGAGCAGTTCTTC.

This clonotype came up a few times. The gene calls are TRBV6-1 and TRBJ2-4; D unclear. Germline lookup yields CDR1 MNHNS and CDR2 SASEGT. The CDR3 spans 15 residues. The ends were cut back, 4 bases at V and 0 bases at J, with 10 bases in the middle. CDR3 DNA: TGTGCCAGCAGTGGCGGCAAACTAGCCAAAAACATTCAGTACTTC. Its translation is CASSGGKLAKNIQYF.